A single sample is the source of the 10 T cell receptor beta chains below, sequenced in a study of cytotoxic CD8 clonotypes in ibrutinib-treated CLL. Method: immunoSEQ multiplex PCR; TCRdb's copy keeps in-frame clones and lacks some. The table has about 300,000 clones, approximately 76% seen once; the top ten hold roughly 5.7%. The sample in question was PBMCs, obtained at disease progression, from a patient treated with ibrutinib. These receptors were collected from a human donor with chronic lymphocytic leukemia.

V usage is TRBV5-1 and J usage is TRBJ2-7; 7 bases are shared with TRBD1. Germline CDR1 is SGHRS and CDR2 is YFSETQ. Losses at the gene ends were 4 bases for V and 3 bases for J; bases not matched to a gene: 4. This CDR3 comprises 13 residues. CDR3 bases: TGCGCCAGCAGCACCGGGACAGACTACGAGCAGTACTTC. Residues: CASSTGTDYEQYF.

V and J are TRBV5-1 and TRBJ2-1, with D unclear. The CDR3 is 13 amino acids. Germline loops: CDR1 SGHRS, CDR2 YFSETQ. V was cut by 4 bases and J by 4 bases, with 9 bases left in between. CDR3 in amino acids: CASSRRLYNEQFF. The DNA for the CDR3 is TGCGCCAGCAGCCGCCGACTGTACAATGAGCAGTTCTTC. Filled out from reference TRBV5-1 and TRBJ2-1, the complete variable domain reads KAGVTQTPRYLIKTRGQQVTLSCSPISGHRSVSWYQQTPGQGLQFLFEYFSETQRNKGNFPGRFSGRQFSNSRSEMNVSTLELGDSALYLCASSRRLYNEQFFGPGTRLTVL.

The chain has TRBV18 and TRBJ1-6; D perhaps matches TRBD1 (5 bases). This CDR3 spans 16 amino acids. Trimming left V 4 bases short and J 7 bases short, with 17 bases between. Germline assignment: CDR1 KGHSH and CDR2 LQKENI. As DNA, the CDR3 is TGTGCCAGCTCACTTGTCGACAGCCGAGGGAATTCACCCCTCCACTTT. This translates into CASSLVDSRGNSPLHF.

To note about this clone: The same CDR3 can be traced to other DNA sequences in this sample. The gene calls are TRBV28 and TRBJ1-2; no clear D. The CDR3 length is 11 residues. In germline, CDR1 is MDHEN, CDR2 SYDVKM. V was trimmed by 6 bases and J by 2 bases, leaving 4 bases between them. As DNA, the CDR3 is TGTGCCAGCAGAGGGAACTATGGCTACACCTTC. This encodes CASRGNYGYTF.

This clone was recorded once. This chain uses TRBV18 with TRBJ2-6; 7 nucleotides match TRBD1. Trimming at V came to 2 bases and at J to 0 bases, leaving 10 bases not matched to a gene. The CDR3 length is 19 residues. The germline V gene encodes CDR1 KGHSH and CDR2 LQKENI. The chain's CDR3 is CASSPYDRVPLSGANVLTF. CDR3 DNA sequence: TGTGCCAGCTCACCATACGACAGGGTCCCTCTCTCTGGGGCCAACGTCCTGACTTTC.

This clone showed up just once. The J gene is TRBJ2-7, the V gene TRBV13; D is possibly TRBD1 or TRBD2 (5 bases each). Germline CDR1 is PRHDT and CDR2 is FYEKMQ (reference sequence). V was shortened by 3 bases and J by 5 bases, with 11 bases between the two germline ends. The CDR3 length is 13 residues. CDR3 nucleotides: TGTGCCAGCAGCTTTGGGGGTGCTAACGAGCAGTACTTC. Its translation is CASSFGGANEQYF.

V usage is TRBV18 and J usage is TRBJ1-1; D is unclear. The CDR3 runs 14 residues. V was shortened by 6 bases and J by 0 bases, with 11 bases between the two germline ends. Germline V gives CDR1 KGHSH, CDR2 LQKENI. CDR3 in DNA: TGTGCCAGCTCCCACACCCCATTGAACACTGAAGCTTTCTTT. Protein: CASSHTPLNTEAFF.

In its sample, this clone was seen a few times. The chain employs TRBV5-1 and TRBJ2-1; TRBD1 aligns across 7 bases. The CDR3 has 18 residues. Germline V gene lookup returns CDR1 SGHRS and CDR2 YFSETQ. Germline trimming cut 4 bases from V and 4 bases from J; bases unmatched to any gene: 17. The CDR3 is CASSETGWLSQRYNEQFF. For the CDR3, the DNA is TGCGCCAGCAGCGAGACAGGGTGGTTGTCTCAGCGGTACAATGAGCAGTTCTTC.

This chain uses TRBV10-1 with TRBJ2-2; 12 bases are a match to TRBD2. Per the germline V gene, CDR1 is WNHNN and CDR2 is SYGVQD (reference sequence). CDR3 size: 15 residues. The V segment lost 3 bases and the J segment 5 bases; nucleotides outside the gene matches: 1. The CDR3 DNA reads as TGCGCCAGCAGTGAACTAGCGGGAGGAACCGGGGAGCTGTTTTTT. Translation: CASSELAGGTGELFF.

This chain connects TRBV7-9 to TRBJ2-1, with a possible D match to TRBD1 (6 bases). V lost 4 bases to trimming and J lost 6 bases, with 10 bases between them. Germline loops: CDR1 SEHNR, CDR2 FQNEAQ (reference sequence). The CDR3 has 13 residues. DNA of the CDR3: TGTGCCAGCAGCTCCCCACAGGGCAATGAGCAGTTCTTC. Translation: CASSSPQGNEQFF.